This TCR beta chain was sequenced during a study of response to subunit inactivated influenza vaccine. Regarding the study as a whole: New T cells are recruited in small numbers by each seasonal influenza vaccination, according to the authors' suggestion.

Per germline, CDR1 SGHTA and CDR2 FQGTGA. Trimming removed 3 bases at V and 7 bases at J, with 11 bases between. There are 13 residues in the CDR3. TCRdb reprocessed the RT-PCR reads with MiXCR, giving one entry per CDR3 protein. The data hold about 540,000 distinct CDR3 sequences, with about 15% observed a single time. As concerns this clonotype: Its antigen remains unidentified.

This sequence originates from a man over 45 who received an inactivated influenza vaccine. The sequences come from PBMCs from blood, collected approximately 13 days after vaccination. This chain uses TRBV7-3 with TRBJ2-3, with D perhaps TRBD1 (6 bases). The CDR3 DNA is TGTGCCAGCAGCTTCGGACAGACATATACGCAGTATTTT. Its protein product is CASSFGQTYTQYF.